This passage covers 19 T cell receptor beta chains from one sample sequenced in a study of early T cells in non-severe SARS-CoV-2 infection. TCRdb reanalysed the 5' RACE reads using MiXCR and keeps one entry per CDR3 protein. In the table there are about 42,000 distinct CDR3 sequences, roughly 6.6% of which are singletons. The sample comprised whole blood. The receptor source for this set is an adult who was a healthcare worker with PCR-confirmed SARS-CoV-2 infection or an uninfected control (not recorded which).

Ten or more counts support this clonotype. This chain joins TRBV7-9 and TRBJ1-1, with TRBD1 matching over 9 bases. This CDR3 region has 15 residues. V lost 5 bases and J lost 1; bases outside the gene matches: 5. CDR1 is SEHNR and CDR2 is FQNEAQ in the germline V gene (reference sequence). The CDR3 is CASSQGQGQNTEAFF. CDR3 coding DNA: TGTGCCAGCAGCCAAGGACAGGGGCAGAACACTGAAGCTTTCTTT.

This clonotype was counted only a few times. J is TRBJ1-1 and V is TRBV6-1; 10 bases map to TRBD1. Losses at the gene ends were 4 bases for V and 7 bases for J; bases not matched to a gene: 9. Germline CDR1 is MNHNS and CDR2 is SASEGT. The CDR3 loop spans 15 amino acids. Written as DNA, the CDR3 is TGTGCCAGCAGTGTAGAGGACAGGGGGTGGAGTGAAGCTTTCTTT. Amino acids: CASSVEDRGWSEAFF.

This clonotype showed up many times. The chain recombines TRBV9 with TRBJ2-1; D call uncertain. The CDR3 extends over 13 amino acids. Trimming shortened V by 3 bases and J by 7 bases, and 11 bases separated the two germline ends. CDR1 and CDR2 from the germline V gene are SGDLS and YYNGEE. The CDR3 reads CASSDTNENEQFF. The CDR3 bases are TGTGCCAGCAGCGATACTAACGAAAATGAGCAGTTCTTC.

This clonotype was counted many times. The V call is TRBV20-1, the J call TRBJ2-1, with 8 positions matching TRBD2. Trimming at V came to 6 bases and at J to 6 bases, leaving 10 bases not matched to a gene. Germline V gene sequence: CDR1 DFQATT, CDR2 SNEGSKA (reference sequence). The CDR3 totals 14 residues. The CDR3 sequence: CSAPGLVRRNEQFF. The CDR3, as DNA: TGCAGTGCCCCGGGACTAGTGAGACGCAATGAGCAGTTCTTC.

The V call is TRBV6-5, the J call TRBJ2-3; D unclear. Trimming shortened V by 5 bases and J by 5 bases, and 11 bases separated the two germline ends. The CDR3 consists of 13 residues. Germline V gives CDR1 MNHEY, CDR2 SVGAGI. The CDR3 here is CASSALIGDTQYF. The CDR3 coding sequence is TGTGCCAGCAGTGCCCTAATAGGAGATACGCAGTATTTT.

This clonotype was detected ten times or more. The chain uses TRBV5-1 and TRBJ2-1, with D possibly matching TRBD2 (5 bases). The CDR3 has 17 amino acids. Trimming cost V 5 bases and J 0 bases, with 18 bases left between them. Germline CDR1 and CDR2: SGHRS and YFSETQ. The CDR3 bases are TGCGCCAGCAGAGACGCGGGCGCTCGGGTCTCCTACAATGAGCAGTTCTTC. Its protein product is CASRDAGARVSYNEQFF. Full variable domain (remainder filled in from reference TRBV5-1 and TRBJ2-1): KAGVTQTPRYLIKTRGQQVTLSCSPISGHRSVSWYQQTPGQGLQFLFEYFSETQRNKGNFPGRFSGRQFSNSRSEMNVSTLELGDSALYLCASRDAGARVSYNEQFFGPGTRLTVL.

As regards this clonotype: At one end the junction does not follow the germline gene, possibly because of a read error. The chain links TRBV11-2 to TRBJ2-6, with D possibly matching TRBD1 (5 bases). The CDR3 runs to 17 residues. Per germline, CDR1 SGHAT and CDR2 FQNNGV. The CDR3 sequence: CASSLDTVTSGANVLIF. The CDR3 coding sequence is TGTGCCAGCAGCTTAGATACAGTAACCTCTGGGGCCAACGTCCTGATTTTC.

The chain uses TRBV9 and TRBJ2-3; D not resolved. Germline V gives CDR1 SGDLS, CDR2 YYNGEE. The CDR3 totals 14 residues. The germline V and J ends were trimmed by 3 bases and 5 bases, with 13 bases remaining between them. CDR3 amino acids: CASSAPPYLDTQYF. The DNA of the CDR3 is TGTGCCAGCAGCGCGCCACCATACCTAGATACGCAGTATTTT.

This clonotype has ten or more counts. The chain joins TRBV18 to TRBJ1-1; the D gene is possibly TRBD1 (5 bases). The CDR3 runs to 14 residues. CDR1 and CDR2 (germline): KGHSH, LQKENI. Trimming removed 3 bases from V and 4 bases from J, with 12 bases in between. The CDR3 reads CASSPRVSGTEAFF. In DNA, the CDR3 is TGTGCCAGCTCACCCAGGGTCTCAGGCACTGAAGCTTTCTTT. The entire variable domain, with the rest obtained from reference TRBV18 and TRBJ1-1, is as follows: NAGVMQNPRHLVRRRGQEARLRCSPMKGHSHVYWYRQLPEEGLKFMVYLQKENIIDESGMPKERFSAEFPKEGPSILRIQQVVRGDSAAYFCASSPRVSGTEAFFGQGTRLTVV.

This clonotype has a count of ten or more. The chain joins TRBV4-1 to TRBJ1-3; D not resolved. The germline V gene encodes CDR1 MGHRA and CDR2 YSYEKL. The CDR3 spans 15 residues. V was shortened by 1 base and J by 2 bases, with 9 bases between the two germline ends. In DNA form, the CDR3 reads TGCGCCAGCAGCCAAGTGATGGGAGCTGGAAACACCATATATTTT. This translates into CASSQVMGAGNTIYF.

The rearrangement joins TRBV5-1 to TRBJ1-1; the match to TRBD1 covers 8 bases. The CDR3 consists of 13 residues. Germline assignment: CDR1 SGHRS and CDR2 YFSETQ. V lost 4 bases, J lost 7 bases, and 6 bases stayed unmatched. The CDR3 DNA reads TGCGCCAGCAGCCCAGGGGGCCTTGTTGAAGCTTTCTTT. This gives the protein CASSPGGLVEAFF.

The chain has TRBV30 and TRBJ1-6; a weak D match, TRBD1 (5 bases). The CDR3 has 15 amino acids. The ends were cut back, 1 base at V and 7 bases at J, with 14 bases in the middle. Germline loops: CDR1 GTSNPN, CDR2 SVGIG (reference sequence). The CDR3 spells CAWSAPGGANSPLHF. For the CDR3, the DNA is TGTGCCTGGAGTGCCCCCGGAGGGGCCAATTCACCCCTCCACTTT.

This clonotype was detected many times. The V gene is TRBV3-1, the J gene TRBJ2-5; 8 nucleotides agree with TRBD2. V shed 3 bases, J shed 2 bases, and the junction held 8 bases outside the gene matches. The CDR3 sequence is 16 residues long. CDR1 is LGHDT and CDR2 is YNNKEL in the germline V gene (reference sequence). Here the CDR3 reads CASSQGSRGGQETQYF. The CDR3 DNA is TGTGCCAGCAGCCAGGGTAGCCGGGGGGGACAAGAGACCCAGTACTTC.

This clonotype was counted at least ten times. The chain couples TRBV11-2 to TRBJ2-7; D possibly corresponds to TRBD2 (5 bases). The CDR3 has 13 residues. Germline V gene lookup returns CDR1 SGHAT and CDR2 FQNNGV. Trimming left V 3 bases short and J 3 bases short, with 9 bases between. The CDR3 sequence: CASSFAGGYEQYF. CDR3 coding DNA: TGTGCCAGCAGCTTCGCCGGAGGCTACGAGCAGTACTTC.

Ten or more counts support this clonotype. V and J are TRBV7-2 and TRBJ1-4, with D possibly TRBD1 on 6 matching bases. Per the germline V gene, CDR1 is SGHTA and CDR2 is FQGNSA. The CDR3 is 15 amino acids. Trimming stripped 5 bases from V and 8 bases from J, with 18 bases between. This CDR3 reads CASSPRGVGPEKLFF. The DNA for the CDR3 is TGTGCCAGCAGCCCCAGGGGTGTGGGGCCCGAAAAACTGTTTTTT.

V and J are TRBV27 and TRBJ2-1; 9 nucleotides agree with TRBD2. V dropped 4 bases and J dropped 7; count of bases not matched to a gene: 11. The V gene's germline CDR1 is MNHEY and CDR2 SMNVEV (reference sequence). CDR3 length: 16 amino acids. CDR3 bases: TGTGCCAGCAGTTGGGGGTCTAGCGGGGCGAGGAATGAGCAGTTCTTC. Its protein product is CASSWGSSGARNEQFF.

The sample holds many counts of this clonotype. V is TRBV7-9 and J is TRBJ2-5, with D perhaps matching TRBD1 or TRBD2 (5 bases each). The CDR3 runs to 14 residues. Germline lookup yields CDR1 SEHNR and CDR2 FQNEAQ (reference sequence). The germline V and J ends were trimmed by 5 bases and 3 bases, with 13 bases remaining between them. CDR3 residues: CASSLSVGEETQYF. As DNA, the CDR3 is TGTGCCAGCAGCCTCAGCGTGGGGGAAGAGACCCAGTACTTC.

This chain connects TRBV12-3 or TRBV12-4 to TRBJ2-1, with TRBD1 identical over 7 bases. CDR3 length: 12 residues. After removal of 6 bases from V and 8 bases from J, the junction contained 4 bases not matched to a gene. The CDR3 coding sequence is TGTGCCAGCAGAGAGGGGGCCGATGAGCAGTTCTTC. Translating it yields CASREGADEQFF.

The chain couples TRBV5-4 to TRBJ2-1, with a tentative D call TRBD1 (6 bases). V was trimmed by 2 bases and J by 1 base, leaving 7 bases between them. Germline-derived CDR1 and CDR2 are SGHNT and YYREEE (reference sequence). The CDR3 has 14 residues. The CDR3 spells CASSLTGSYNEQFF. The CDR3 DNA reads TGTGCCAGCAGCTTAACAGGGTCCTACAATGAGCAGTTCTTC.